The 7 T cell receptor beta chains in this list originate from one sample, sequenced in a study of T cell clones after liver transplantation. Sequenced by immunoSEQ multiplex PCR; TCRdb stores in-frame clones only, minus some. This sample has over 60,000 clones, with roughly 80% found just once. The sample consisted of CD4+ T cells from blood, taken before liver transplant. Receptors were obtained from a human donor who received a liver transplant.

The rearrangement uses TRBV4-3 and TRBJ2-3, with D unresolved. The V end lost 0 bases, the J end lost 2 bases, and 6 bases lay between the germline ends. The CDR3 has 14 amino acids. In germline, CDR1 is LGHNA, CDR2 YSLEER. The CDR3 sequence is CASSQEVLTDTQYF. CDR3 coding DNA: TGCGCCAGCAGCCAAGAGGTACTCACAGATACGCAGTATTTT.

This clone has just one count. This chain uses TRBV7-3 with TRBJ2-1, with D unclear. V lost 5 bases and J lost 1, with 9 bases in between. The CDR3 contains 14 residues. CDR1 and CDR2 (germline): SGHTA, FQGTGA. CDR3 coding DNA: TGTGCCAGCAGCCCCGGACCTTCCTACAATGAGCAGTTCTTC. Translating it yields CASSPGPSYNEQFF.

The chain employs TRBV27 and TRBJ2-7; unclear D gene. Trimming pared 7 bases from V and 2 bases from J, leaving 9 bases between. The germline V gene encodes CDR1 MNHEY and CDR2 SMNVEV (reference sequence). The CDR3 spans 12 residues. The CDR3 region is CASTSTPYEQYF. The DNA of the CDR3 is TGTGCCAGCACCTCTACCCCCTACGAGCAGTACTTC.

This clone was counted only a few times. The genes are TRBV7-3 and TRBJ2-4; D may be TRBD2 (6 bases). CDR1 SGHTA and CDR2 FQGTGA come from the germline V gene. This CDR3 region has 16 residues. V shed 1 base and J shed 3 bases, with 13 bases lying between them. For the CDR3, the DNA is TGTGCCAGCAGCTTAAGTGGAGGGCAGGGCAAAAACATTCAGTACTTC. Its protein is CASSLSGGQGKNIQYF.

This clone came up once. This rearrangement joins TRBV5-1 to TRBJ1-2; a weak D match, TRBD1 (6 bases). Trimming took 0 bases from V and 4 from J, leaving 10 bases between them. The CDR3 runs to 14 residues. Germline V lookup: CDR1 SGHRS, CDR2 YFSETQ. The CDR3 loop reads CASSLDREVYGYTF. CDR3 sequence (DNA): TGCGCCAGCAGCTTGGACAGGGAAGTCTATGGCTACACCTTC.

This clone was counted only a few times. CDR3 coding DNA: TGTGCCAGCAGCCAGCAGGTCTCTGGGGCCAACGTCCTGACTTTC. Its translation: CASSQQVSGANVLTF. This rearrangement joins TRBV11-2 to TRBJ2-6; the D is unclear. Germline lookup yields CDR1 SGHAT and CDR2 FQNNGV. The CDR3 sequence is 15 residues long. V lost 5 bases to trimming and J lost 0 bases, with 8 bases between them.

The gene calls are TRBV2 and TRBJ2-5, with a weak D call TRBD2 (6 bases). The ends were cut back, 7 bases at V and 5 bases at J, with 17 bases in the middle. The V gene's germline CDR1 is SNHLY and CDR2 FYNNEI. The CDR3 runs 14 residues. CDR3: CASIPTRSRETQYF. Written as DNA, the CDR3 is TGTGCCAGCATACCGACTAGAAGTCGGGAGACCCAGTACTTC. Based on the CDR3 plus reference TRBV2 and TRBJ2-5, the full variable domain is EPEVTQTPSHQVTQMGQEVILRCVPISNHLYFYWYRQILGQKVEFLVSFYNNEISEKSEIFDDQFSVERPDGSNFTLKIRSTKLEDSAMYFCASIPTRSRETQYFGPGTRLLVL.